Here is one T cell receptor beta chain with its context. Its matching antigen is unknown. Germline V CDR1 and CDR2: KGHSH, LQKENI. The CDR3 totals 16 residues. Trimming took 3 bases from V and 0 from J, leaving 15 bases between them. The sample originates from a study of cytomegalovirus exposure and HLA in healthy donors. The PCR was carried out with 60 Vbeta primers and 13 Jbeta primers. The assay was immunoSEQ multiplex PCR, and TCRdb's table has in-frame clones only and misses some. The table has fewer than 120,000 clones, approximately 86% seen once; the top ten hold around 1.9%. Study results and caveats: The majority of TCR sequences were rare, yet some public TCRs appeared in many donors. Researchers catalogued 160 or so TCR beta chains as cytomegalovirus-associated. TCR beta V- and J-gene trimming was later associated with a missense DCLRE1C variant.

The rearrangement uses TRBV18 and TRBJ2-7; D might be TRBD1 (6 bases). Sequencing used PBMCs. The origin of this receptor is a man aged 35 to 55 in good health and CMV-seronegative. The CDR3 nucleotides read TGTGCCAGCTCACCCCCCCCGGGGACAACCTCCTACGAGCAGTACTTC. Residues: CASSPPPGTTSYEQYF. Filled out from reference TRBV18 and TRBJ2-7, the complete variable domain reads NAGVMQNPRHLVRRRGQEARLRCSPMKGHSHVYWYRQLPEEGLKFMVYLQKENIIDESGMPKERFSAEFPKEGPSILRIQQVVRGDSAAYFCASSPPPGTTSYEQYFGPGTRLTVT.